The 18 T cell receptor beta chains listed next were all sequenced from one sample in a study of blood T cells in healthy people across ages (dated by TCRdb to 2014 to 2015). The protocol used for the library was 5' RACE. Sequencing used an Illumina HiSeq 2500. A second about 7 to 12 cycle PCR used a sample-barcoded 5' primer and a J-beta primer mix. TCRdb trimmed public reads at Q25 via fastp, called clones via MiXCR and kept in-frame beta chains. Every distinct CDR3 protein forms one entry, paired with its most common genes and DNA. Within this sample are about 760,000 distinct CDR3 sequences, with approximately 53% of them counted one time only. Clones ranked in the top ten supply more than 25% of the sample. The sequenced sample was blood. Receptors originate from a man in his forties in good health.

The chain links TRBV20-1 to TRBJ2-7; no reliable D call. Germline CDR1 is DFQATT and CDR2 is SNEGSKA (reference sequence). The CDR3 has 14 residues. Trimming took 1 base from V and 1 from J, leaving 11 bases between them. CDR3 in amino acids: CSARGAALSYEQYF. The DNA for the CDR3 is TGCAGTGCTAGAGGGGCTGCCCTTTCCTACGAGCAGTACTTC.

The J gene is TRBJ2-3, the V gene TRBV28, with 10 bases fitting TRBD2. The germline gives CDR1 MDHEN, CDR2 SYDVKM. V shed 5 bases and J 5 bases; nucleotides not matched to a gene: 4. This CDR3 is built from 14 residues. CDR3 nucleotide sequence: TGTGCCAGCAGTCCCTGGACTAGCGGAGATACGCAGTATTTT. Translating it yields CASSPWTSGDTQYF.

The chain joins TRBV27 to TRBJ1-2; D remains unclear. The CDR3 contains 13 residues. CDR1 and CDR2 from the germline V gene are MNHEY and SMNVEV (reference sequence). The V and J ends lost 3 bases and 4 bases respectively, with 9 bases between them. The CDR3 reads CASSLGPTYGYTF. The CDR3 DNA follows: TGTGCCAGCAGTTTGGGTCCGACCTATGGCTACACCTTC.

The chain recombines TRBV11-3 with TRBJ1-4, with D hard to call. In germline, CDR1 is SGHNT, CDR2 YENEEA. The CDR3 length is 17 residues. The V end was cut by 4 bases, the J end by 0 bases, with 15 bases between. CDR3 nucleotides: TGTGCCAGCAGCTCCGTTGGGCGGAATGCAACTAATGAAAAACTGTTTTTT. Protein sequence: CASSSVGRNATNEKLFF. The variable domain in full, with the rest retrieved from reference TRBV11-3 and TRBJ1-4, is EAGVVQSPRYKIIEKKQPVAFWCNPISGHNTLYWYLQNLGQGPELLIRYENEEAVDDSQLPKDRFSAERLKGVDSTLKIQPAELGDSAVYLCASSSVGRNATNEKLFFGSGTQLSVL.

A single count supports this clonotype. The V call is TRBV10-3, the J call TRBJ2-5; 7 bases are a match to TRBD1. The DNA end lines up better with TRBJ2-7; the J call may be wrong. The CDR3 totals 14 residues. Germline V gene data show CDR1 as ENHRY and CDR2 as SYGVKD. The CDR3, as DNA: TGTGCCATCAGTGGGAAGGGGGCCCCCTACGAGCAGTACTTC. It is translated as CAISGKGAPYEQYF.

About this clonotype itself: The junction departs from germline at one end; a sequencing error may be responsible. This chain uses TRBV29-1 with TRBJ2-5; 7 positions agree with TRBD1. This CDR3 comprises 14 residues. The germline gives CDR1 SQVTM, CDR2 ANQGSEA. CDR3 sequence (DNA): TGCAGCGGCAGGATCCGGGACAGTGAAGAGGCCCAGTACTTC. Translation: CSGRIRDSEEAQYF.

The rearrangement links TRBV29-1 to TRBJ2-1; TRBD2 matches at 12 bases. The J call may not be correct, given that the DNA end is closer to TRBJ2-7. Germline V gene data show CDR1 as SQVTM and CDR2 as ANQGSEA. The CDR3 is made up of 19 amino acids. The CDR3, as DNA: TGCAGCGTTGAGGGGGGAGGACTAGCGGGGAAAAGCTCCTACAATGAGCAGTACTTC. Its translation: CSVEGGGLAGKSSYNEQYF.

This chain links TRBV7-6 with TRBJ1-2; possible D gene TRBD1, 6 bases. CDR1 SGHVS and CDR2 FNYEAQ come from the germline V gene. With 2 bases removed from V and 4 bases from J, the gap between germline ends came to 26 bases. This CDR3 has 19 residues. CDR3 residues: CASSLSSNTGTGTPYGYTF. The CDR3 bases are TGTGCCAGCAGCTTATCTTCAAATACCGGTACAGGGACCCCCTATGGCTACACCTTC. Full variable domain (missing parts from reference TRBV7-6 and TRBJ1-2): GAGVSQSPRYKVTKRGQDVALRCDPISGHVSLYWYRQALGQGPEFLTYFNYEAQQDKSGLPNDRFSAERPEGSISTLTIQRTEQRDSAMYRCASSLSSNTGTGTPYGYTFGSGTRLTVV.

This clonotype was observed a few times. The rearrangement uses TRBV7-2 and TRBJ1-2; tentatively, D is TRBD1 (5 bases). From germline, CDR1 is SGHTA and CDR2 FQGNSA. Trimming took off 5 bases at V and 6 bases at J, with 19 bases between the two ends. The CDR3 runs to 15 residues. CDR3 amino acids: CASSPQGTSGHGYTF. CDR3 DNA: TGTGCCAGCAGCCCCCAAGGGACGTCGGGGCATGGCTACACCTTC.

V usage is TRBV6-6 and J usage is TRBJ2-7, with 10 bases lining up with TRBD1. Germline values: CDR1 MNHNY, CDR2 SVGAGI (reference sequence). The trim removed 7 bases at V and 6 bases at J, leaving 9 bases unmatched. The CDR3 is 14 residues long. CDR3 region: CASKSGTGDPEQYF. CDR3 DNA: TGTGCCAGCAAATCCGGGACAGGGGACCCCGAGCAGTACTTC.

The rearrangement uses TRBV7-2 and TRBJ2-5; 13 nucleotides agree with TRBD2. The J call is in doubt because the DNA end fits TRBJ2-7 better. Germline V gives CDR1 SGHTA, CDR2 FQGNSA. The CDR3 has 17 residues. The CDR3 protein is CASSPRPGTSGKYEQYF. DNA of the CDR3: TGTGCCAGCAGCCCACGTCCCGGGACTAGCGGGAAATACGAGCAGTACTTC.

This clonotype turned up a few times. The rearrangement joins TRBV9 to TRBJ2-1, with 9 bases identical to TRBD2. Germline CDR1 SGDLS, CDR2 YYNGEE. V lost 2 bases and J lost 5; bases outside the gene matches: 8. CDR3 size: 16 residues. The CDR3 loop reads CASSVRGLARNNEQFF. The DNA for the CDR3 is TGTGCCAGCAGCGTCCGCGGACTAGCGCGAAACAATGAGCAGTTCTTC.

The chain couples TRBV6-1 to TRBJ2-6; possibly TRBD1 or TRBD2 for D (5 bases each). Germline-derived CDR1 and CDR2 are MNHNS and SASEGT. The germline V and J ends were trimmed by 9 bases and 2 bases, with 14 bases remaining between them. The CDR3 extends over 15 amino acids. CDR3 in amino acids: CASRDRSTGANVLTF. CDR3 nucleotide sequence: TGTGCCAGTCGGGACCGCTCGACTGGGGCCAACGTCCTGACTTTC.

V and J are TRBV11-3 and TRBJ2-2; 9 positions match TRBD2. The CDR3 totals 18 residues. Germline V CDR1 and CDR2: SGHNT, YENEEA. With 3 bases clipped from V and 0 bases from J, the junction kept 8 bases outside the gene matches. Written as DNA, the CDR3 is TGTGCCAGCAGCTTTACTAGCGGGCCGTCAGCGAACACCGGGGAGCTGTTTTTT. It translates to CASSFTSGPSANTGELFF.

The genes are TRBV3-1 and TRBJ2-7; D is unresolved. The CDR3 has 14 residues. Germline CDR1 and CDR2: LGHDT and YNNKEL (reference sequence). V was trimmed by 4 bases and J by 0 bases, leaving 10 bases between them. Here the CDR3 reads CASSLKPLSYEQYF. CDR3 nucleotides: TGTGCCAGCAGCCTCAAGCCCCTCTCCTACGAGCAGTACTTC.

The chain carries TRBV9 and TRBJ2-7, with TRBD1 matching over 8 bases. V dropped 0 bases and J dropped 3; count of bases not matched to a gene: 5. CDR3 length equals 15 residues. CDR1 and CDR2 from the germline V gene are SGDLS and YYNGEE. DNA for the CDR3: TGTGCCAGCAGCGTAGGGACAGGGCAATACTACGAGCAGTACTTC. Translation gives CASSVGTGQYYEQYF.

The chain has TRBV6-5 and TRBJ1-4, with D possibly TRBD1 on 5 matching bases. V shed 0 bases and J shed 7 bases, with 18 bases lying between them. Germline-derived CDR1 and CDR2 are MNHEY and SVGAGI. This CDR3 comprises 17 residues. In nucleotides, the CDR3 is TGTGCCAGCAGTTACTCAAATTTGGGGGGTAGAGTTGAAAAACTGTTTTTT. Encoded protein: CASSYSNLGGRVEKLFF.

This clonotype was picked up a small number of times. The gene calls are TRBV3-1 and TRBJ2-7; no definite D call. CDR1 and CDR2 (germline): LGHDT, YNNKEL (reference sequence). Deletions cut 2 bases from V and 4 bases from J, with 6 bases between. The CDR3 totals 12 residues. The CDR3, as DNA: TGTGCCAGCAGCCAAAAGGGATACGAGCAGTACTTC. Its protein is CASSQKGYEQYF.